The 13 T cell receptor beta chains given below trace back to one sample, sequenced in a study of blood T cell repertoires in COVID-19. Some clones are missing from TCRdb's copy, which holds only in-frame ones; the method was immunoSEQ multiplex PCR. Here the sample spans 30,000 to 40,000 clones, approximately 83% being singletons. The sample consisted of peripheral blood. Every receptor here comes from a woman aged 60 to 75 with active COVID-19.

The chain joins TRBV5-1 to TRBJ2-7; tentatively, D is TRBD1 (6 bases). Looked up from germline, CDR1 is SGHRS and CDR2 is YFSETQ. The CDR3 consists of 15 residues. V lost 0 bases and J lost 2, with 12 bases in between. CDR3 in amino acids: CASSLGQGFTYEQYF. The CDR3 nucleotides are TGCGCCAGCAGCTTGGGTCAGGGGTTCACCTACGAGCAGTACTTC.

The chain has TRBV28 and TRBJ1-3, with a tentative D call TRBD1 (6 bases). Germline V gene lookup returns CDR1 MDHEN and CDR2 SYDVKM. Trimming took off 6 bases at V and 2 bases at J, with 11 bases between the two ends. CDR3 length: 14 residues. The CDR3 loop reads CASRQGNTGNTIYF. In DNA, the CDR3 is TGTGCCAGCAGGCAGGGGAACACTGGAAACACCATATATTTT.

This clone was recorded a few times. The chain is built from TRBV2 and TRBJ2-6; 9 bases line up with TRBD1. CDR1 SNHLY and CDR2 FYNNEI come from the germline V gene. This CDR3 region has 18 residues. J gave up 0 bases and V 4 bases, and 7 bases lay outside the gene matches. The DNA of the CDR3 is TGTGCCAGCAGTGCTCACAGGGGGCCTAACTCTGGGGCCAACGTCCTGACTTTC. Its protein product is CASSAHRGPNSGANVLTF.

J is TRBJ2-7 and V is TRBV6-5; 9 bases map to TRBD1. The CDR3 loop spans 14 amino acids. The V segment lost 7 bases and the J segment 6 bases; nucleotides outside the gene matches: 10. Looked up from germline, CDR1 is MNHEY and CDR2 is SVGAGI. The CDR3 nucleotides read TGTGCCAGCATACCACAGGGGGCCGGAGGCGAGCAGTACTTC. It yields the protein CASIPQGAGGEQYF.

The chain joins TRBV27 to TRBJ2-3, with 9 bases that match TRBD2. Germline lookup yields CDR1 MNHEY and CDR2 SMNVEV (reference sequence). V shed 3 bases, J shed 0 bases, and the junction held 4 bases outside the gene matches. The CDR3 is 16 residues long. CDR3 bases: TGTGCCAGCAGTTTCGTAGCGGGAGACAGCACAGATACGCAGTATTTT. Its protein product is CASSFVAGDSTDTQYF.

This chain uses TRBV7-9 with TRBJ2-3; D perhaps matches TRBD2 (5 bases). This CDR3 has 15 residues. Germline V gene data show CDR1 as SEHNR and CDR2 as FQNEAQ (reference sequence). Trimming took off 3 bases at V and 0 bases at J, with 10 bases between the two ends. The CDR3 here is CASSFVGASTDTQYF. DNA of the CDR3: TGTGCCAGCAGCTTCGTGGGAGCTAGCACAGATACGCAGTATTTT.

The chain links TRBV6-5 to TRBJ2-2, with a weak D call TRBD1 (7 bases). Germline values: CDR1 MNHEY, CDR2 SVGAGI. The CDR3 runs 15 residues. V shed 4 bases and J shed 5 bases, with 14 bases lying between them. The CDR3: CASSFKGAGTGELFF. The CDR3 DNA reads TGTGCCAGCAGTTTTAAGGGGGCGGGGACCGGGGAGCTGTTTTTT.

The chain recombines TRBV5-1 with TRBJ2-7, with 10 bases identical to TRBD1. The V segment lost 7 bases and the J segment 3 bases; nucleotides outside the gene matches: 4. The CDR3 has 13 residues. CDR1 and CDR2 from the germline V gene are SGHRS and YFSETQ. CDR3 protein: CASGTGAYYEQYF. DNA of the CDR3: TGCGCCAGCGGGACAGGGGCGTACTACGAGCAGTACTTC.

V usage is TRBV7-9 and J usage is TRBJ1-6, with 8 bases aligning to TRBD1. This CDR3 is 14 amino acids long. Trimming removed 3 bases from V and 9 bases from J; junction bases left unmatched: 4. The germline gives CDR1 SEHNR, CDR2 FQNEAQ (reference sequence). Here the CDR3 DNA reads TGTGCCAGCAGCTTTTCAGGGGGCAGTTCACCCCTCCACTTT. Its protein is CASSFSGGSSPLHF.

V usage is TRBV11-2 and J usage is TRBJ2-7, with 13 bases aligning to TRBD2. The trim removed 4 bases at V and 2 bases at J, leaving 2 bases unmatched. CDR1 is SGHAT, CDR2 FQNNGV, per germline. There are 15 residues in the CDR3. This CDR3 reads CASSSGLAGTYEQYF. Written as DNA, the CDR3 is TGTGCCAGCAGCTCGGGACTAGCGGGAACCTACGAGCAGTACTTC.

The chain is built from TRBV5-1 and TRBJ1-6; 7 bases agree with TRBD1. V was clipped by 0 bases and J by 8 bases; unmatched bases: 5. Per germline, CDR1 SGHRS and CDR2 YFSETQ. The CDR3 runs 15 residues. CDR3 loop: CASSLEGASYSPLHF. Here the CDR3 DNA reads TGCGCCAGCAGCTTGGAGGGGGCTTCTTATTCACCCCTCCACTTT.

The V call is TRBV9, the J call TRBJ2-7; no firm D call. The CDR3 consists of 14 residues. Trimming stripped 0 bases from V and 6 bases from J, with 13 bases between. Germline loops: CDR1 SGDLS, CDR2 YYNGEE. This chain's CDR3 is CASSVDSPSGEQYF. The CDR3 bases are TGTGCCAGCAGCGTAGATAGTCCGTCCGGCGAGCAGTACTTC.

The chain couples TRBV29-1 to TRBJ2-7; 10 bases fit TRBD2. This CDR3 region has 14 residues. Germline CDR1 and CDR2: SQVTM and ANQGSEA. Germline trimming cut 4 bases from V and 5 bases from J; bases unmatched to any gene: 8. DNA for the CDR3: TGCAGCGTTGCGTCTAGCGGGAGCAGGGACGAGCAGTACTTC. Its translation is CSVASSGSRDEQYF.